This record looks at one T cell receptor beta chain sequence and its context. Its target is not known. The germline V gene encodes CDR1 LNHDA and CDR2 SQIVND (reference sequence). There are 15 residues in the CDR3. V gave up 6 bases and J gave up 6 bases, with 18 bases separating them. Using immunoSEQ multiplex PCR, the repertoire was profiled, and TCRdb retains in-frame clones only, with some absent. The data contain tens of thousands of clones, around 83% of them seen just once; the ten biggest clones take up 17%. The data were obtained in a study of graft-versus-host responses after intestinal transplantation. Study-level background: Anti-thymocyte globulin induction preceded about 3 years of tacrolimus and steroid maintenance in all recipients.

Findings of the study overall: Allograft clonal ratios (graft-versus-host to host-versus-graft) were high in patients who had graft-donor T cell macrochimerism.

This sample comprised unstimulated CD8+ T cells sorted from spleen or lymph node cells, obtained before intestinal transplant. This receptor was identified in a human donor who received an intestinal transplant. The J gene is TRBJ1-5, the V gene TRBV19, with D unclear. The DNA for the CDR3 is TGTGCCAGTAGCAGGAGTAGGATGTTGATTCAGCCCCAGCATTTT. This gives the protein CASSRSRMLIQPQHF.